This T cell receptor beta chain was profiled in a study of blood T cell repertoires in COVID-19. CDR1 SGDLS and CDR2 YYNGEE come from the germline V gene. The CDR3 length is 17 residues. V gave up 4 bases and J gave up 2 bases; unmatched junction bases: 9. Repertoires were generated with immunoSEQ multiplex PCR, while TCRdb's copy carries only in-frame clones and drops some. Altogether 95,000 to 150,000 clones are present, around 87% being singletons, with the ten largest covering 25% to 35%. The V gene is TRBV9, the J gene TRBJ2-2, with 9 bases aligning to TRBD1. The sequence was obtained from a woman between 65 and 79 years old with acute or convalescent COVID-19. The sample comprised peripheral blood. CDR3 in DNA: TGTGCCAGCAGCCCCCGGGGGACAGGGAAAAACACCGGGGAGCTGTTTTTT. This gives the protein CASSPRGTGKNTGELFF. Complete variable domain (other parts from reference TRBV9 and TRBJ2-2): DSGVTQTPKHLITATGQRVTLRCSPRSGDLSVYWYQQSLDQGLQFLIQYYNGEERAKGNILERFSAQQFPDLHSELNLSSLELGDSALYFCASSPRGTGKNTGELFFGEGSRLTVL.